One T cell receptor (beta chain) is described in this entry. Trimming cost V 3 bases and J 3 bases, with 12 bases left between them. The CDR3 runs 13 residues. The germline CDR1 and CDR2 sequences are SQVTM and ANQGSEA. The sample is drawn from a study of blood T cell repertoires in COVID-19. Study overall: Material from acute and convalescent COVID-19 was sourced from the United States, Italy and Spain. Sources were T cells, B-cell-depleted T cells, or PBMCs; the material itself was cDNA or gDNA.

Per the study methods: Estimates of nucleated cell counts were drawn from the amplification of reference gene primers. The assay was immunoSEQ multiplex PCR, and TCRdb's table has in-frame clones only and misses some. Clonal size and the V and J genes are those of that table, whereas D and trimming came from the DNA. Of fewer than 450,000 clones listed, around 90% are singletons. This TCR was sampled from a young woman who had recovered from COVID-19. Sequences were obtained from PBMCs or T cells enriched from blood (not recorded which). V and J are TRBV29-1 and TRBJ2-7; possible D gene TRBD1, 5 bases. The CDR3 DNA reads TGCAGCGTTGATGGGGCAGGGCACTACGAGCAGTACTTC. As protein: CSVDGAGHYEQYF.